This TCR beta chain originates from a study of Ad26.COV2.S vaccination and SARS-CoV-2 variants. Study-level background: In the study, Ad26.COV2.S was injected intramuscularly once, or twice 56 days apart.

Data came from immunoSEQ multiplex PCR; TCRdb stores just in-frame clones and leaves some out. The sample carries a few hundred thousand clones, around nine tenths recorded once. Details on this clone: No antigen is known for it.

Specified treatment: about 20 received Ad26.COV2.S at low or high dose, single or two shots; several received placebo; per-sample allocation not given. It was on day 63 after the first vaccine or placebo injection that samples were taken. A Boston adult aged 18-55 years was the donor. General study points: Among vaccine recipients, spike-specific TCR breadth exceeded that of placebo recipients. Reported findings describe substantial breadth in spike-specific CD8+ and CD4+ T cell responses following vaccination.

This CDR3 spans 15 amino acids. From germline, CDR1 is SGHRS and CDR2 YFSETQ. V shed 0 bases and J shed 4 bases, with 13 bases lying between them. The receptor comes from a person between 18 and 59 years old who received the Ad26.COV2.S COVID-19 vaccine or a placebo. The sample consisted of peripheral blood, taken in a trial of Ad26.COV2.S vaccine versus placebo. The chain carries TRBV5-1 and TRBJ1-1; a possible D gene is TRBD1 (5 bases). In DNA form, the CDR3 reads TGCGCCAGCAGCTTGGTTTCGGTCGGGGGCACTGAAGCTTTCTTT. It codes for CASSLVSVGGTEAFF.